These T cell receptor beta chains were read from a single sample in a study of blood T cell repertoires in COVID-19. Data came from immunoSEQ multiplex PCR; TCRdb stores just in-frame clones and leaves some out. This sample carries roughly 62,000 clones, approximately 80% of them seen once, and the ten largest clones take 10%. Sequencing was carried out using peripheral blood. The receptors come from a man between 25 and 39 years old with COVID-19, enrolled during active disease. Both conserved end residues are part of each CDR3.

V gene	J gene	CDR3 protein
TRBV10-3	TRBJ1-3	CAISDPVLSGNTIYF
TRBV4-1	TRBJ2-1	CASSQETVLSYNEQFF
TRBV5-1	TRBJ2-2	CASRRTGGGGELFF
TRBV3-1/TRBV3-2	TRBJ2-5	CASSADSQETQYF
TRBV7-3	TRBJ2-3	CASSLPVGEPGTGEKDTQYF
TRBV25-1	TRBJ1-4	CASSESSTNEKLFF
TRBV2	TRBJ1-1	CASTQGRNTEAFF
TRBV6-5	TRBJ1-2	CASRGGGAYGYTF
TRBV5-1	TRBJ2-7	CASSDSREIVYF
TRBV29-1	TRBJ1-1	CSVEGAGTPEAFF
TRBV6-5	TRBJ1-4	CATAGAYKEKLFF
TRBV4-1	TRBJ2-1	CASSQDSAKAYNEQFF
TRBV7-2	TRBJ2-7	CASSLGPSGPEQYF
TRBV4-3	TRBJ2-7	CASSQDLSGRPYEQYF
TRBV6-6	TRBJ2-7	CASSSEREGRSYEQYF
TRBV2	TRBJ1-1	CASSGEKNTEAFF
TRBV5-4	TRBJ2-2	CASSLQGANTGELFF
TRBV28	TRBJ1-6	CASSRDRGNSPLHF
TRBV2	TRBJ2-1	CASEGAIYNEQFF
TRBV28	TRBJ2-7	CASRTAGASRYEQYF
TRBV11-2	TRBJ1-1	CASSLGQGGTKAFF
TRBV6-5	TRBJ1-2	CASYGDREITF
TRBV5-1	TRBJ2-5	CASSSSGAETQYF
TRBV19	TRBJ2-2	CASSFDILGELFF
TRBV7-8	TRBJ1-1	CASSLRDSIGFAEAFF
TRBV6-2/TRBV6-3	TRBJ2-3	CASSYTSTDTQYF
TRBV5-6	TRBJ1-5	CASSFSGGAYSNQPQHF
TRBV11-2	TRBJ1-1	CASSLVSGREAFF